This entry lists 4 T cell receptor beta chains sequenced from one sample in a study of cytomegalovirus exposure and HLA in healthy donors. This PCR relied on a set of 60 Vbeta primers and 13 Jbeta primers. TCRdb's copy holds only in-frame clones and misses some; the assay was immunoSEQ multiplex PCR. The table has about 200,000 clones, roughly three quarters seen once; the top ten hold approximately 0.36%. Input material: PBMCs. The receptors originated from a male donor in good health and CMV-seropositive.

The CDR3 loop is CAIRTGNNEQFF. The DNA for the CDR3 is TGTGCCATACGGACAGGTAACAATGAGCAGTTCTTC. The chain has TRBV6-5 and TRBJ2-1; 7 bases map to TRBD1. Looked up from germline, CDR1 is MNHEY and CDR2 is SVGAGI. V lost 10 bases and J lost 5; bases outside the gene matches: 5. This CDR3 is built from 12 residues.

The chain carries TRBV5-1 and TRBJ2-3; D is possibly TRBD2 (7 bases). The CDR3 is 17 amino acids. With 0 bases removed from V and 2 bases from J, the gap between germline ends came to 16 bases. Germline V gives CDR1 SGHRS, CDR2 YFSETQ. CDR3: CASSLGAAGAFTDTQYF. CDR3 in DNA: TGCGCCAGCAGCTTGGGGGCGGCGGGGGCCTTCACAGATACGCAGTATTTT.

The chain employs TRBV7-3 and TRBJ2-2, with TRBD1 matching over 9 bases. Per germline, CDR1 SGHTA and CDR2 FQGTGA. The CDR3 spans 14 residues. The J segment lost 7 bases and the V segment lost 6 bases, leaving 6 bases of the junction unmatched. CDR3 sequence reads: CASRPTGGGGELFF. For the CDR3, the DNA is TGTGCCAGCAGACCCACAGGGGGCGGCGGGGAGCTGTTTTTT. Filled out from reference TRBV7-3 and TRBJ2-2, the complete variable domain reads GAGVSQTPSNKVTEKGKYVELRCDPISGHTALYWYRQSLGQGPEFLIYFQGTGAADDSGLPNDRFFAVRPEGSVSTLKIQRTERGDSAVYLCASRPTGGGGELFFGEGSRLTVL.

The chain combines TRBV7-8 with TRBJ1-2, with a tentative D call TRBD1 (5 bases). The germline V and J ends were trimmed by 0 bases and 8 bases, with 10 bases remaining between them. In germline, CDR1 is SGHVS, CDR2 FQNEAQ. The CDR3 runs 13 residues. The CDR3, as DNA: TGTGCCAGCAGCTTAGCGGCGGGGGAAGGCTACACCTTC. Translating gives CASSLAAGEGYTF.